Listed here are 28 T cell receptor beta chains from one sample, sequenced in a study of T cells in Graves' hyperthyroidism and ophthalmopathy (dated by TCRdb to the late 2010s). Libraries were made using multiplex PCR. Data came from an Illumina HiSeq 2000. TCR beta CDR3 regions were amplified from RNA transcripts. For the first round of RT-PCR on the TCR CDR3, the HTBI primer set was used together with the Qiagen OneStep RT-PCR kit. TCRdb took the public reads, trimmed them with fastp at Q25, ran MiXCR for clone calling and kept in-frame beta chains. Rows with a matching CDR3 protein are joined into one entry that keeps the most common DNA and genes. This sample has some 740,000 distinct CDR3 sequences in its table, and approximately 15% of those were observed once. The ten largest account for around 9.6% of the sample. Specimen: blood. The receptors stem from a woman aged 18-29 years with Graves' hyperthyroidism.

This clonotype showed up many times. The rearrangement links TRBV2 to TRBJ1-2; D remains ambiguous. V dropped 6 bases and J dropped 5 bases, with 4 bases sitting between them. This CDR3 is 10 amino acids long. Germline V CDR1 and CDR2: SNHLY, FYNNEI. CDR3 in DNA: TGTGCCAGCAGCAAATATGGCTACACCTTC. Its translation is CASSKYGYTF. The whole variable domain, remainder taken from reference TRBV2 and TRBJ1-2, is EPEVTQTPSHQVTQMGQEVILRCVPISNHLYFYWYRQILGQKVEFLVSFYNNEISEKSEIFDDQFSVERPDGSNFTLKIRSTKLEDSAMYFCASSKYGYTFGSGTRLTVV.

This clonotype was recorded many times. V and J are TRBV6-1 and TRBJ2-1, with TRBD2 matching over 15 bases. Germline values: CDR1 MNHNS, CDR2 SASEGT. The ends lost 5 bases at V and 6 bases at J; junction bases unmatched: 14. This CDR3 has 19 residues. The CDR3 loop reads CASSRTSGRAMSGGNEQFF. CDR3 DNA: TGTGCCAGCAGTAGGACTAGCGGGAGGGCCATGAGTGGGGGCAATGAGCAGTTCTTC.

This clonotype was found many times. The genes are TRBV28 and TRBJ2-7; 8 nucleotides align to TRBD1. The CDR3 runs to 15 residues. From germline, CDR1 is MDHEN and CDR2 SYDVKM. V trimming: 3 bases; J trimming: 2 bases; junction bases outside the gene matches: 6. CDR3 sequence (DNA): TGTGCCAGCAGTTTGGCCCCGGGACAGGCCTACGAGCAGTACTTC. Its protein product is CASSLAPGQAYEQYF.

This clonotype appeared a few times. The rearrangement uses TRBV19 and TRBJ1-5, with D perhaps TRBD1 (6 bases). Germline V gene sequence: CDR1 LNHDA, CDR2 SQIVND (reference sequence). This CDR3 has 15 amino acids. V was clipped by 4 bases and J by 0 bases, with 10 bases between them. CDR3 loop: CASSKGGNSNQPQHF. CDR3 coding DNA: TGTGCCAGTAGTAAGGGGGGGAATAGCAATCAGCCCCAGCATTTT.

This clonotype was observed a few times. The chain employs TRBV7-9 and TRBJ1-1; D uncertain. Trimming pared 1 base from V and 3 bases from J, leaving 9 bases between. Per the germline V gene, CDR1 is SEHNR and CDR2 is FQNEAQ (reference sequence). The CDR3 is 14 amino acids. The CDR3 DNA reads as TGTGCCAGCAGCTTAGTCCTCGAGCACACTGAAGCTTTCTTT. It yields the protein CASSLVLEHTEAFF.

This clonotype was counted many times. The CDR3 reads CASSTRTSGNEQFF. The CDR3 DNA follows: TGTGCCAGCAGTACCCGGACTAGCGGCAATGAGCAGTTCTTC. The chain recombines TRBV27 with TRBJ2-1, with 10 bases fitting TRBD2. Germline assignment: CDR1 MNHEY and CDR2 SMNVEV (reference sequence). This CDR3 contains 14 residues. V gave up 5 bases and J gave up 6 bases; unmatched junction bases: 4.

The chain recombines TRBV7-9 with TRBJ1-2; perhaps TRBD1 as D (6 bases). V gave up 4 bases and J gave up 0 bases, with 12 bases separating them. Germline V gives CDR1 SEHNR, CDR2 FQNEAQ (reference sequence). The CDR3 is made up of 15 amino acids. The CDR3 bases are TGTGCCAGCAGCTCCGCAAACAGGGCTAACTATGGCTACACCTTC. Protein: CASSSANRANYGYTF.

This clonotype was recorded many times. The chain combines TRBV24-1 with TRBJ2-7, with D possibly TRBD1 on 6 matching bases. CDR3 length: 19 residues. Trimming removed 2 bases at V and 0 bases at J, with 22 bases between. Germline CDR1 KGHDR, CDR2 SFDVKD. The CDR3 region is CATSDCSRANRASSYEQYF. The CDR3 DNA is TGTGCCACCAGTGATTGTTCGCGGGCCAACAGGGCAAGCTCCTACGAGCAGTACTTC.

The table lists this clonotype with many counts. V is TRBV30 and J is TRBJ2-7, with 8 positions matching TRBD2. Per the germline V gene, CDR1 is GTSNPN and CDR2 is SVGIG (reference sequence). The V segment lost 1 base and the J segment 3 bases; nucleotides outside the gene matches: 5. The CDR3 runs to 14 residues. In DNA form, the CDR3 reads TGTGCCTGGAGTGGCGGGGGGCATTACTACGAGCAGTACTTC. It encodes CAWSGGGHYYEQYF. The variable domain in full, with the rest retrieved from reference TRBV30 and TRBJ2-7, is SQTIHQWPATLVQPVGSPLSLECTVEGTSNPNLYWYRQAAGRGLQLLFYSVGIGQISSEVPQNLSASRPQDRQFILSSKKLLLSDSGFYLCAWSGGGHYYEQYFGPGTRLTVT.

DNA of the CDR3: TGTGCCAGCAGTTACACTAGCGGGTCCTACAATGAGCAGTTCTTC. Its translation is CASSYTSGSYNEQFF. V usage is TRBV6-5 and J usage is TRBJ2-1; TRBD2 agrees at 9 bases. The CDR3 consists of 15 residues. J gave up 1 base and V 2 bases, and 0 bases lay outside the gene matches. Germline lookup yields CDR1 MNHEY and CDR2 SVGAGI.

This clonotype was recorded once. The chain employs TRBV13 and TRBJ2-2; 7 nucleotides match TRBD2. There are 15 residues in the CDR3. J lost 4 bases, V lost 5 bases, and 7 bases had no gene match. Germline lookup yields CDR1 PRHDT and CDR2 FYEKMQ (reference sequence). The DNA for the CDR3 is TGTGCCAGCAGCCCGCGGGAGTTTAGCACCGGGGAGCTGTTTTTT. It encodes CASSPREFSTGELFF.

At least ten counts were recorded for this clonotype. The CDR3 nucleotides read TGTGCCAGCAGCAGGGATGATAAGGACAGGGTTGGCGAGCAGTACTTC. As protein: CASSRDDKDRVGEQYF. This chain connects TRBV2 to TRBJ2-7, with 8 bases aligning to TRBD1. V shed 6 bases, J shed 6 bases, and the junction held 16 bases outside the gene matches. This CDR3 spans 16 amino acids. Germline V gene sequence: CDR1 SNHLY, CDR2 FYNNEI.

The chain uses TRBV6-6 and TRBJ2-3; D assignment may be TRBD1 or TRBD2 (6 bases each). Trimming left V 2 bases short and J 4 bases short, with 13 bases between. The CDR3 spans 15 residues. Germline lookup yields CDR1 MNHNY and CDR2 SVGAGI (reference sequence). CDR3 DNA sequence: TGTGCCAGCAGTTACAGGGGGGTCGCTGCAGATACGCAGTATTTT. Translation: CASSYRGVAADTQYF.

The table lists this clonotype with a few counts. CDR3 in amino acids: CASSLSIGTGWDQPQHF. The CDR3 DNA sequence: TGTGCCAGCAGCTTGAGCATAGGGACAGGTTGGGATCAGCCCCAGCATTTT. The chain is built from TRBV7-9 and TRBJ1-5; 8 bases fit TRBD1. CDR1 is SEHNR, CDR2 FQNEAQ, per germline (reference sequence). With V trimmed by 3 bases and J by 5 bases, 12 bases remained unmatched. CDR3 length: 17 amino acids. Supplemented by reference TRBV7-9 and TRBJ1-5, the full variable domain reads DTGVSQNPRHKITKRGQNVTFRCDPISEHNRLYWYRQTLGQGPEFLTYFQNEAQLEKSRLLSDRFSAERPKGSFSTLEIQRTEQGDSAMYLCASSLSIGTGWDQPQHFGDGTRLSIL.

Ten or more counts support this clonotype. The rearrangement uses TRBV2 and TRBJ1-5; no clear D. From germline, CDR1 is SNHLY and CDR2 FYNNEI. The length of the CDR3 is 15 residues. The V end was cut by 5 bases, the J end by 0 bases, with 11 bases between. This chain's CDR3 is CASSSGSYSNQPQHF. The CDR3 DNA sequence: TGTGCCAGCAGTTCCGGGAGCTATAGCAATCAGCCCCAGCATTTT.

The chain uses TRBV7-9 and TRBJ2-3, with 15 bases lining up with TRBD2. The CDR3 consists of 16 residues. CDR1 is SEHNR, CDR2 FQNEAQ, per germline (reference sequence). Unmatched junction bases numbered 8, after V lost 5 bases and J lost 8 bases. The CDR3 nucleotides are TGTGCCAGCAGCCCCCGGACTAGCGGGAGGGCCGGTACGCAGTATTTT. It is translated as CASSPRTSGRAGTQYF.

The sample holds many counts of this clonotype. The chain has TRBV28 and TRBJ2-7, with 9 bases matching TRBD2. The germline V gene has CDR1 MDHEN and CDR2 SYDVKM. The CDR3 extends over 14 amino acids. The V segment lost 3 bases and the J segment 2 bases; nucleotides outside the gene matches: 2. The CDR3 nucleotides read TGTGCCAGCAGTTTGCCTAGCGGGGCCTACGAGCAGTACTTC. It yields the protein CASSLPSGAYEQYF.

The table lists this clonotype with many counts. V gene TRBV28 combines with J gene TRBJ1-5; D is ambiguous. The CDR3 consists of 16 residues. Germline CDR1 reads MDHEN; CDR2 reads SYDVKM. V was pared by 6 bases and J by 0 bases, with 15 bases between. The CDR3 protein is CASSSPSTYSNQPQHF. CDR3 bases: TGTGCCAGCAGCTCGCCTAGCACGTATAGCAATCAGCCCCAGCATTTT.

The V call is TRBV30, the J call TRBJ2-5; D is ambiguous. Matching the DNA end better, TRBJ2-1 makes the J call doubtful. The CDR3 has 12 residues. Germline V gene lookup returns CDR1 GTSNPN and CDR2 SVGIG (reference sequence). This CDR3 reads CAWSVVDVTQFF. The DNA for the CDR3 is TGTGCCTGGAGTGTGGTTGACGTGACCCAGTTCTTC.

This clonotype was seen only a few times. This CDR3 reads CSIGQGISYEQYF. As DNA, the CDR3 is TGCAGCATCGGACAGGGGATCTCCTACGAGCAGTACTTC. The chain uses TRBV29-1 and TRBJ2-7; TRBD1 agrees at 9 bases. The V and J ends lost 8 bases and 0 bases, in that order; junction bases with no gene match: 5. The length of the CDR3 is 13 residues. CDR1 and CDR2 from the germline V gene are SQVTM and ANQGSEA.

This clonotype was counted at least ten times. The CDR3 sequence is CASSWGDEQFF. CDR3 nucleotides: TGTGCCAGCAGTTGGGGGGATGAGCAGTTCTTC. This chain uses TRBV12-3 or TRBV12-4 with TRBJ2-1; possible D gene TRBD2, 6 bases. The CDR3 length is 11 residues. The V gene lost 4 bases and the J gene lost 8 bases, with 6 bases spanning the gap.

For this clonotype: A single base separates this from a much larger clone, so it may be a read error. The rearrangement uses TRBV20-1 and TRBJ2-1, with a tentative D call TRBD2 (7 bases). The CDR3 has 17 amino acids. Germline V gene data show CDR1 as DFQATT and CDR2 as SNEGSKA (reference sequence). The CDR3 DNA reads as TGCAATGCTAGAGATCCGGGGGGCGGACACTTCTACAATGAGCAGTTCTTC. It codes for CNARDPGGGHFYNEQFF.

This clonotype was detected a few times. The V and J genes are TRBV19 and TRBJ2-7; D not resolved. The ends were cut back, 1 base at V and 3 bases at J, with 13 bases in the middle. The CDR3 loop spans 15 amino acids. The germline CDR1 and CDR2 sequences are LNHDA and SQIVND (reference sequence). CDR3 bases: TGTGCCAGTAGTATAGGAGCTGGGCCCTACTACGAGCAGTACTTC. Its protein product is CASSIGAGPYYEQYF. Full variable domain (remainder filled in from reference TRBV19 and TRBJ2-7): DGGITQSPKYLFRKEGQNVTLSCEQNLNHDAMYWYRQDPGQGLRLIYYSQIVNDFQKGDIAEGYSVSREKKESFPLTVTSAQKNPTAFYLCASSIGAGPYYEQYFGPGTRLTVT.

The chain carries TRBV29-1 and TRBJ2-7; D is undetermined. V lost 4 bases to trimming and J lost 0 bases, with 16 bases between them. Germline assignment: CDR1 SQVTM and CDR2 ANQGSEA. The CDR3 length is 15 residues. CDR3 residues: CSVVDHSRSSYEQYF. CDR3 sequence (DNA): TGCAGCGTTGTCGACCATTCCAGGAGCTCCTACGAGCAGTACTTC.

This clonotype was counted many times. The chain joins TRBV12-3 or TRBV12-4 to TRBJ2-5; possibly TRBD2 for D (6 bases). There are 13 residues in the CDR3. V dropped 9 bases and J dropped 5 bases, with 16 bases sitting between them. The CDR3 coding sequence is TGTGCCAGTTTTAGCGGAGAGGGGGAGACCCAGTACTTC. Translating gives CASFSGEGETQYF.

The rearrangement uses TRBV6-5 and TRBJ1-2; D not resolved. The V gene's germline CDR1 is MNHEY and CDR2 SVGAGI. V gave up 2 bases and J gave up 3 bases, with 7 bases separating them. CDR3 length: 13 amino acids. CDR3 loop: CASSYDPYYGYTF. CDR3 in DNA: TGTGCCAGCAGTTACGACCCGTACTATGGCTACACCTTC.

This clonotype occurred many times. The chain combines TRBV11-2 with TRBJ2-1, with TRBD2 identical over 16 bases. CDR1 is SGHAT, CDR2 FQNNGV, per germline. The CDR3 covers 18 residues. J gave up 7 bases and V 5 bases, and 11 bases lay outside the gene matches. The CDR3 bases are TGTGCCAGCAGCCCCGGGACTAGCGGGAGGGCCGTTAAGAATGAGCAGTTCTTC. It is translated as CASSPGTSGRAVKNEQFF.

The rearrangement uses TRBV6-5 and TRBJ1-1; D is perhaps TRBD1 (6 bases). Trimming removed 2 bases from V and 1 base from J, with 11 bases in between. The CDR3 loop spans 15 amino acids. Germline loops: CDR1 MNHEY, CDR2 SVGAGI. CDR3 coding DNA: TGTGCCAGCAGTTACCAGGGGTGGGGGAACACTGAAGCTTTCTTT. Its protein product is CASSYQGWGNTEAFF.